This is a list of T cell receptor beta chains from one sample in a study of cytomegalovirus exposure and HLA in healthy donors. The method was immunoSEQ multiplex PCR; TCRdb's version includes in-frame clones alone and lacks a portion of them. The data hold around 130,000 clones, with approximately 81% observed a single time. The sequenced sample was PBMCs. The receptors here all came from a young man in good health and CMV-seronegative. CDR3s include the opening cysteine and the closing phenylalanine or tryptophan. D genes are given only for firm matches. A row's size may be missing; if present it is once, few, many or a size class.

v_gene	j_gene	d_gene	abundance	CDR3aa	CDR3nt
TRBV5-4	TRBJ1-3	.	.	CASSYEPPGSGNTIYF	TGTGCCAGCAGCTACGAACCTCCCGGGTCTGGAAACACCATATATTTT
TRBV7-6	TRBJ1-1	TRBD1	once	CASSSTGGMNTEAFF	TGTGCCAGCAGCTCGACAGGGGGTATGAACACTGAAGCTTTCTTT
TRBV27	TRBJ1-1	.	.	CASSKQGLTSSTEAFF	TGTGCCAGCAGCAAACAGGGTTTAACGTCGTCCACTGAAGCTTTCTTT
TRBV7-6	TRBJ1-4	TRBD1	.	CASSLGTGAPGEKLFF	TGTGCCAGCAGCTTAGGGACAGGGGCACCGGGTGAAAAACTGTTTTTT
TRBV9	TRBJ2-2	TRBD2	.	CASSARLATGELFF	TGTGCCAGCAGCGCCAGACTAGCTACCGGGGAGCTGTTTTTT
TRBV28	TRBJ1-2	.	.	CASRHRASYGYTF	TGTGCCAGCAGACACAGGGCCTCCTATGGCTACACCTTC
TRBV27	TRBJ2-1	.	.	CASSLGGSSYNEQFF	TGTGCCAGCAGTTTGGGTGGGAGCTCCTACAATGAGCAGTTCTTC
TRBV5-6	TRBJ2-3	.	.	CASSSGTDTQYF	TGTGCCAGCAGCTCCGGCACAGATACGCAGTATTTT
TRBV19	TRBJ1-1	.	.	CASSIDRGTEAFF	TGTGCCAGTAGTATAGATCGGGGAACTGAAGCTTTCTTT
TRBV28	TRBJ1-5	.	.	CATTPEREWGQPQHF	TGTGCCACCACTCCGGAGAGGGAGTGGGGTCAGCCCCAGCATTTT
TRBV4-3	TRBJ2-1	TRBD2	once	CASSQGAGGRGSYNEQFF	TGCGCCAGCAGCCAAGGAGCGGGGGGCCGCGGATCCTACAATGAGCAGTTCTTC
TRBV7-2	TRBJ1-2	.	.	CASSLNRGGLANYGYTF	TGTGCCAGCAGCTTAAATAGGGGGGGTCTAGCTAACTATGGCTACACCTTC
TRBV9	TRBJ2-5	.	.	CASSPQGWETQYF	TGTGCCAGCAGCCCACAGGGTTGGGAGACCCAGTACTTC
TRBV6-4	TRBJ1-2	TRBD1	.	CASSDSTGGGYTF	TGTGCCAGCAGTGACTCGACAGGGGGCGGCTACACCTTC
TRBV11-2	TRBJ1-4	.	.	CASSLSGDRGEKLFF	TGTGCCAGCAGCTTATCAGGTGATAGGGGTGAAAAACTGTTTTTT
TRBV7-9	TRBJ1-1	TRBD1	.	CASSSRDRGVTEAFF	TGTGCCAGCAGCTCCCGGGACAGGGGCGTCACTGAAGCTTTCTTT
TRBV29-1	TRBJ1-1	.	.	CSPTEGVGAFF	TGCAGCCCAACCGAGGGGGTGGGAGCTTTCTTT
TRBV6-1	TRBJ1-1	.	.	CASSESGRADTEAFF	TGTGCCAGCAGTGAAAGTGGCAGGGCAGACACTGAAGCTTTCTTT
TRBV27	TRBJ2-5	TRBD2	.	CASSPLGASGRQETQYF	TGTGCCAGCAGTCCACTGGGGGCTAGCGGGCGCCAAGAGACCCAGTACTTC
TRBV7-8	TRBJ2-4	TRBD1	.	CASSPGQGLVVGIQYF	TGTGCCAGCAGCCCCGGACAGGGTCTGGTGGTTGGCATTCAGTACTTC
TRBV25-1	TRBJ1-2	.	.	CASSEGGASNTF	TGTGCCAGCAGTGAGGGGGGGGCTTCGAATACCTTC
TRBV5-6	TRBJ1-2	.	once	CASTHREGFNYGYTF	TGTGCCAGCACCCATCGGGAGGGTTTTAACTATGGCTACACCTTC
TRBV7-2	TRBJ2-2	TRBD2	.	CASLRGGGTGELFF	TGTGCCAGCCTGCGGGGGGGCGGCACCGGGGAGCTGTTTTTT
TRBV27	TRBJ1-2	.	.	CASSTGFFYGYTF	TGTGCCAGCAGTACCGGGTTTTTCTATGGCTACACCTTC
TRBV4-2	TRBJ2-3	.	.	CASSPGAVVDTQYF	TGTGCCAGCAGCCCAGGGGCGGTTGTAGATACGCAGTATTTT
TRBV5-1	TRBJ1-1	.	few	CASSSDRLLTLNTEAFF	TGCGCCAGCAGCTCTGACAGGTTACTTACCTTGAACACTGAAGCTTTCTTT
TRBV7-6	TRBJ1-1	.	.	CASTPRGGAEAFF	TGTGCCAGCACCCCCCGGGGGGGGGCTGAAGCTTTCTTT
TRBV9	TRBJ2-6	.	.	CASSVGALGANVLTF	TGTGCCAGCAGCGTAGGAGCGTTAGGGGCCAACGTCCTGACTTTC
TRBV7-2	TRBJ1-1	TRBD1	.	CASSLTTGGTEAFF	TGTGCCAGCAGCCTAACTACAGGGGGCACTGAAGCTTTCTTT
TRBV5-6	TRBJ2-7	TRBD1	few	CASSLDRGPYEQYF	TGTGCCAGCAGCTTAGACAGGGGCCCCTACGAGCAGTACTTC
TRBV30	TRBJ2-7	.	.	CAWTHLNYEQYF	TGTGCCTGGACGCACTTAAACTACGAGCAGTACTTC
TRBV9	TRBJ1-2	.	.	CASSVNLGRGETDRANYGYTF	TGTGCCAGCAGCGTAAATTTGGGTCGGGGTGAAACGGACAGAGCTAACTATGGCTACACCTTC
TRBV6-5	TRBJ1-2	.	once	CASRGIGTMSGYTF	TGTGCCAGCAGGGGAATTGGGACAATGAGTGGCTACACCTTC
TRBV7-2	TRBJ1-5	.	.	CASSLGGSLNQPQHF	TGTGCCAGCAGCTTAGGAGGGTCCCTGAATCAGCCCCAGCATTTT
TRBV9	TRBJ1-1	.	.	CASSVFKGSITEAFF	TGTGCCAGCAGCGTATTTAAGGGGTCGATCACTGAAGCTTTCTTT
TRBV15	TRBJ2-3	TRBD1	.	CATSKNRDRVGDTQYF	TGTGCCACCAGCAAGAACCGAGACAGGGTAGGAGATACGCAGTATTTT
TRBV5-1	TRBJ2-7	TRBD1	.	CASGTGDYEQYF	TGCGCCAGCGGAACAGGGGACTACGAGCAGTACTTC
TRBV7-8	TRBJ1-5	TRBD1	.	CASSLPGTGDQPQHF	TGTGCCAGCAGCCTGCCCGGGACAGGGGATCAGCCCCAGCATTTT
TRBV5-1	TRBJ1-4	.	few	CASSLDGLPPLFF	TGCGCCAGCAGCTTGGATGGGCTACCGCCACTGTTTTTT
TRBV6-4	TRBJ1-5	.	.	CASSEGDNQPQHF	TGTGCCAGCAGTGAAGGAGACAATCAGCCCCAGCATTTT
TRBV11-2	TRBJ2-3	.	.	CVTADTARRGADTQYF	TGTGTAACAGCGGACACGGCTAGGAGGGGCGCGGATACGCAGTATTTT